This T cell receptor (beta chain) was recorded in a study of blood T cells in healthy people across ages. Then a second PCR, running roughly 7 to 11 cycles, was carried out with a sample-barcoded 5' primer and a J-beta primer mix. TCRdb analysed the 5' RACE reads with MiXCR anew, one entry per CDR3 protein. The data hold approximately 900,000 distinct CDR3 sequences, with roughly 50% observed a single time. Sequenced material: blood. This clonotype was sampled from a man aged 30-40 years in good health.

The CDR3 sequence is CAISDAGPEQYF. The CDR3 DNA reads as TGTGCCATCAGTGACGCCGGTCCCGAGCAGTACTTC. The genes are TRBV10-3 and TRBJ2-7; no firm D call. The CDR3 runs 12 residues. Per the germline V gene, CDR1 is ENHRY and CDR2 is SYGVKD. V lost 3 bases and J 6 bases, leaving 9 bases between the germline ends.